The 7 T cell receptor beta chains reported below all come from one sample, sequenced in a study of TET2 disruption in CD19-targeted CAR T cells. Their antigen targets remain unknown. Assay used: immunoSEQ multiplex PCR; TCRdb lists only in-frame clones, some missing. This specimen shows fewer than 30,000 clones; the ten leading clones hold more than 1.5%. Specified treatment: autologous CTL019 cells: CD19 CAR with 4-1BB and CD3 zeta domains. Sequenced material: CD8- CAR+ T cells sorted from cultured blood T cells, taken for CD19 CAR T cell therapy. Subset given: CD8-negative CAR-positive T cells from the infusion product. These TCRs come from a man aged 65 to 85 with chronic lymphocytic leukemia.

With regard to this clone: The CDR3 extends 3 residues past the end of the read, so its final part is completed from the germline J gene. This chain links TRBV5-4 with TRBJ1-4; the match to TRBD1 covers 7 bases. Germline-derived CDR1 and CDR2 are SGHNT and YYREEE (reference sequence). This CDR3 is 15 amino acids long. V dropped 5 bases and J dropped 3; count of bases not matched to a gene: 7. The CDR3 here is CASSPDRESNEKLFF. Incomplete CDR3 DNA: TGTGCCAGCAGTCCTGACAGGGAATCTAATGAAAAA.

As to this clone: With the read ending 3 residues before the CDR3 end, the germline J gene is used to fill in that end. The chain couples TRBV7-9 to TRBJ2-5; D not resolved. The CDR3 is 12 amino acids. CDR1 SEHNR and CDR2 FQNEAQ come from the germline V gene (reference sequence). The V gene lost 0 bases and the J gene lost 5 bases, with 4 bases spanning the gap. The CDR3 DNA, read in part, is TGTGCCAGCAGCTTAGCCGTGGAGACC. It translates to CASSLAVET. The entire CDR3 protein reads CASSLAVETQYF.

Notes on this clone: The DNA ends 3 residues before the CDR3 does, and the rest of the CDR3 is filled in from the germline J gene. J is TRBJ2-7 and V is TRBV20-1; tentative D call: TRBD2 (6 bases). Trimming cost V 3 bases and J 1 base, with 22 bases left between them. Germline V lookup: CDR1 DFQATT, CDR2 SNEGSKA (reference sequence). The CDR3 length is 17 residues. The CDR3 loop reads CSASNLLAGRRSYEQYF. The sequenced CDR3 bases are TGCAGTGCTAGTAATCTGTTGGCGGGGCGGAGGTCCTACGAG.

Regarding this clone: The read comes to an end 3 residues before the CDR3 does, leaving the germline J gene to fill in the end. The chain links TRBV9 to TRBJ2-5; the match to TRBD1 covers 7 bases. Germline CDR1 is SGDLS and CDR2 is YYNGEE. This CDR3 region has 16 residues. V lost 4 bases and J lost 5; bases outside the gene matches: 14. CDR3 amino acids: CASSPLGIGGLETQYF. Incomplete CDR3 DNA: TGTGCCAGCAGCCCTTTGGGGATAGGGGGCTTGGAGACC.

Regarding this clone: The read terminates 3 residues ahead of where the CDR3 ends, so the germline J gene completes it. The J gene is TRBJ2-4, the V gene TRBV5-4; 8 nucleotides agree with TRBD1. The trim removed 4 bases at V and 7 bases at J, leaving 7 bases unmatched. CDR3 length: 14 residues. Germline V gene data show CDR1 as SGHNT and CDR2 as YYREEE (reference sequence). The CDR3 here is CASSTLDRENIQYF. The DNA read from the CDR3 is TGTGCCAGCAGCACCCTGGACAGGGAGAACATT.

By frequency, this clone is medium-sized (0.01 to 0.1%). The read gets to within 3 residues of the CDR3 end, and the germline J gene fills in the rest. This chain joins TRBV20-1 and TRBJ2-3; TRBD2 matches at 7 bases. This CDR3 contains 15 residues. Germline values: CDR1 DFQATT, CDR2 SNEGSKA (reference sequence). V dropped 6 bases and J dropped 1; count of bases not matched to a gene: 10. The CDR3 is CSAPGQAGRTDTQYF. The covered CDR3 bases are TGCAGTGCCCCGGGCCAAGCGGGGCGCACAGATACG.

CDR3 bases read: TGTGCCAGCAGTGTAATAGCGGGGTTCACAGATACC. This codes for CASSVIAGFTDT. The full CDR3 protein is CASSVIAGFTDTYTF. This sequence joins TRBV2 and TRBJ1-2; D is undetermined. The read ends 3 residues shy of where the CDR3 ends; the end is completed using the germline J gene. This CDR3 has 15 residues. Germline values: CDR1 SNHLY, CDR2 FYNNEI.